Presented here are 2 T cell receptor beta chains from one specimen sequenced in a study of cytomegalovirus exposure and HLA in healthy donors. Amplification used 60 Vbeta primers and 13 Jbeta primers. Using immunoSEQ multiplex PCR, the repertoire was profiled, and TCRdb retains in-frame clones only, with some absent. The sample shows roughly 120,000 clones, about three quarters of them seen only once. The sample was PBMCs. Source of these receptors: a human donor in good health.

This chain links TRBV6-1 with TRBJ2-7; 8 bases match TRBD2. V shed 2 bases, J shed 6 bases, and the junction held 6 bases outside the gene matches. The germline V gene encodes CDR1 MNHNS and CDR2 SASEGT. This CDR3 region has 14 residues. The CDR3 sequence: CASSEYSGASEQYF. The CDR3 nucleotides are TGTGCCAGCAGTGAATATAGCGGGGCCAGCGAGCAGTACTTC.

This CDR3 reads CASSLSQGDNSPLHF. The CDR3 DNA is TGCGCCAGCAGCTTAAGTCAGGGGGATAATTCACCCCTCCACTTT. The gene calls are TRBV5-1 and TRBJ1-6; 7 bases fit TRBD1. From germline, CDR1 is SGHRS and CDR2 YFSETQ. The V and J ends lost 2 bases and 5 bases, in that order; junction bases with no gene match: 4. CDR3 length: 15 residues.